This TCR beta chain stems from a study of blood T cell repertoires in COVID-19. Background on the study: COVID-19 samples from acute and convalescent phases originated in the United States, Italy and Spain. Sample material is recorded as cDNA or gDNA derived from T cells, B-cell-depleted T cells, or PBMCs.

With 0 bases clipped from V and 1 base from J, the junction kept 10 bases outside the gene matches. This CDR3 contains 18 residues. The germline CDR1 and CDR2 sequences are MGHRA and YSYEKL. How the authors handled the data: Estimated nucleated cell counts came from reference gene primer amplification. Data came from immunoSEQ multiplex PCR; TCRdb stores just in-frame clones and leaves some out. V, J and clone size are taken as reported in that table, and D and trimming were inferred from the DNA itself. This sample yields roughly 120,000 clones, of which about nine tenths are seen a single time; 7.7% belongs to the top ten.

The specimen sequenced was peripheral blood. The V and J genes are TRBV4-1 and TRBJ2-7, with 9 bases matching TRBD2. The sequence was collected from a human donor in a cohort sampled during active COVID-19. CDR3 sequence (DNA): TGCGCCAGCAGCCAAGATGCGATGGGGACTAGCCTGTCCTACGAGCAGTACTTC. The encoded protein is CASSQDAMGTSLSYEQYF.